One sample yielded the 29 T cell receptor beta chains listed below, sequenced in a study of blood T cell repertoires in COVID-19. Sequenced by immunoSEQ multiplex PCR; TCRdb stores in-frame clones only, minus some. The sample records about 250,000 clones, just over 85% being singletons. Material: peripheral blood. These receptors originate from an elderly man with acute or convalescent COVID-19.

The V and J genes are TRBV7-3 and TRBJ2-1; 8 nucleotides line up with TRBD1. The junction had 7 bases not matched to a gene; V was cut back by 5 bases and J by 1 base. This CDR3 comprises 16 residues. CDR1 and CDR2 (germline): SGHTA, FQGTGA. CDR3 DNA sequence: TGTGCCAGCAGCCCTCAGACAGGGGTATCCTACAATGAGCAGTTCTTC. This translates into CASSPQTGVSYNEQFF.

The chain has TRBV18 and TRBJ1-6; 7 positions match TRBD1. CDR1 and CDR2 from the germline V gene are KGHSH and LQKENI. The trim removed 2 bases at V and 6 bases at J, leaving 4 bases unmatched. The CDR3 totals 15 residues. The CDR3: CASSPEGASNSPLHF. In DNA, the CDR3 is TGTGCCAGCTCACCAGAGGGGGCGAGTAATTCACCCCTCCACTTT.

The genes are TRBV5-8 and TRBJ1-1, with TRBD1 matching 8 bases. With V trimmed by 4 bases and J by 11 bases, 7 bases remained unmatched. Germline CDR1 SGHTS, CDR2 YDEGEE. CDR3 size: 12 residues. Here the CDR3 DNA reads TGTGCCAGCAGCCACATCCGGGACAGGGCTTTCTTT. It codes for CASSHIRDRAFF.

V is TRBV7-3 and J is TRBJ1-2, with 8 bases fitting TRBD1. This CDR3 is 15 amino acids long. With V trimmed by 5 bases and J by 3 bases, 8 bases remained unmatched. Germline CDR1 reads SGHTA; CDR2 reads FQGTGA. As DNA, the CDR3 is TGTGCCAGCAGCAGGGGGACAGGCCAAGACTATGGCTACACCTTC. Translated, it gives CASSRGTGQDYGYTF.

The chain uses TRBV7-2 and TRBJ2-7, with 7 nucleotides matching TRBD2. Losses at the gene ends were 1 base for V and 3 bases for J; bases not matched to a gene: 6. The CDR3 length is 15 residues. CDR1 and CDR2 (germline): SGHTA, FQGNSA. The CDR3 sequence: CASSLGVGRDYEQYF. The DNA for the CDR3 is TGTGCCAGCAGCTTAGGGGTAGGGAGGGACTACGAGCAGTACTTC. Variable domain in full (rest from reference TRBV7-2 and TRBJ2-7): GAGVSQSPSNKVTEKGKDVELRCDPISGHTALYWYRQSLGQGLEFLIYFQGNSAPDKSGLPSDRFSAERTGGSVSTLTIQRTQQEDSAVYLCASSLGVGRDYEQYFGPGTRLTVT.

This clone turned up a few times. The chain recombines TRBV28 with TRBJ2-7; TRBD2 is a possible D gene (5 bases). Germline V CDR1 and CDR2: MDHEN, SYDVKM. V lost 3 bases and J 2 bases, leaving 11 bases between the germline ends. CDR3 length equals 14 residues. The CDR3 region is CASSFVWETYEQYF. CDR3 sequence (DNA): TGTGCCAGCAGTTTTGTTTGGGAGACCTACGAGCAGTACTTC.

This chain links TRBV12-3 or TRBV12-4 with TRBJ2-5, with D possibly TRBD1 on 5 matching bases. V shed 6 bases and J shed 2 bases, with 10 bases lying between them. The CDR3 runs to 13 residues. DNA for the CDR3: TGTGCCAGCAGGAATCGACAGCAAGAGACCCAGTACTTC. Translated: CASRNRQQETQYF.

The chain has TRBV29-1 and TRBJ2-3; D is possibly TRBD2 (6 bases). This CDR3 contains 14 residues. Per germline, CDR1 SQVTM and CDR2 ANQGSEA. The V gene lost 5 bases and the J gene lost 0 bases, with 12 bases spanning the gap. CDR3 residues: CSVRGTGSTDTQYF. Written as DNA, the CDR3 is TGCAGCGTTCGCGGGACCGGGAGCACAGATACGCAGTATTTT.

The J gene is TRBJ1-3, the V gene TRBV5-1; 10 nucleotides line up with TRBD1. CDR1 SGHRS and CDR2 YFSETQ come from the germline V gene. The CDR3 runs to 16 residues. V was clipped by 3 bases and J by 8 bases; unmatched bases: 11. CDR3 sequence: CASSSASWDRGDTIYF. Written as DNA, the CDR3 is TGCGCCAGCAGCTCGGCCAGCTGGGACAGGGGCGACACCATATATTTT. The full variable domain, in which reference TRBV5-1 and TRBJ1-3 provide the parts outside the CDR3, is KAGVTQTPRYLIKTRGQQVTLSCSPISGHRSVSWYQQTPGQGLQFLFEYFSETQRNKGNFPGRFSGRQFSNSRSEMNVSTLELGDSALYLCASSSASWDRGDTIYFGEGSWLTVV.

V gene TRBV19 combines with J gene TRBJ1-2; D might be TRBD1 (5 bases). Per germline, CDR1 LNHDA and CDR2 SQIVND (reference sequence). This CDR3 region has 14 residues. V was shortened by 5 bases and J by 8 bases, with 18 bases between the two germline ends. For the CDR3, the DNA is TGTGCCAGTAGTGACCACCCTTTGGGGCGAGGCTACACCTTC. This encodes CASSDHPLGRGYTF.

This chain links TRBV10-3 with TRBJ2-2, with 9 positions matching TRBD2. The CDR3 spans 15 residues. The V segment lost 6 bases and the J segment 4 bases; nucleotides outside the gene matches: 6. The germline V gene encodes CDR1 ENHRY and CDR2 SYGVKD. The CDR3 here is CAISRLAELTGELFF. The CDR3 region has the DNA TGTGCCATCAGCAGACTAGCGGAACTCACCGGGGAGCTGTTTTTT.

This clone has just a few counts. The CDR3 bases are TGTGCCAGCACCTCCTATAGCAATCAGCCCCAGCATTTT. Amino acids: CASTSYSNQPQHF. The chain is built from TRBV12-3 or TRBV12-4 and TRBJ1-5; unclear D gene. The length of the CDR3 is 13 residues. V was trimmed by 7 bases and J by 0 bases, leaving 7 bases between them.

The chain has TRBV5-1 and TRBJ2-7; TRBD2 matches 7 bases. Germline V gene lookup returns CDR1 SGHRS and CDR2 YFSETQ. J gave up 0 bases and V 1 base, and 4 bases lay outside the gene matches. The CDR3 is made up of 15 amino acids. This chain's CDR3 is CASSLRGDASYEQYF. The CDR3 coding sequence is TGCGCCAGCAGCTTGCGGGGGGACGCCTCCTACGAGCAGTACTTC.

The chain carries TRBV7-2 and TRBJ1-5, with 8 positions matching TRBD1. Germline lookup yields CDR1 SGHTA and CDR2 FQGNSA. This CDR3 is built from 14 residues. V dropped 5 bases and J dropped 3; count of bases not matched to a gene: 3. The CDR3 sequence is CASSDQGANQPQHF. The DNA of the CDR3 is TGTGCCAGCAGCGATCAGGGGGCCAATCAGCCCCAGCATTTT.

For the CDR3, the DNA is TGTGCCAGCAGCTTGGGAGGACCCGGGAGGGAGACCCAGTACTTC. Amino acids: CASSLGGPGRETQYF. The chain carries TRBV7-3 and TRBJ2-5, with 7 bases lining up with TRBD2. V trimming: 3 bases; J trimming: 5 bases; junction bases outside the gene matches: 9. The CDR3 spans 15 residues. Germline CDR1 is SGHTA and CDR2 is FQGTGA.

For this clone: Germline is not matched at one junction end, which may reflect a read error. The chain combines TRBV5-4 with TRBJ1-1; 8 bases fit TRBD1. This CDR3 region has 20 residues. CDR1 is SGHNT, CDR2 YYREEE, per germline (reference sequence). The CDR3 protein is CASSTRTGRTRVWGNSEAFF. In DNA form, the CDR3 reads TGTGCCAGCAGCACTCGGACAGGGCGAACACGGGTGTGGGGAAACAGTGAAGCTTTCTTT. Supplemented by reference TRBV5-4 and TRBJ1-1, the full variable domain reads ETGVTQSPTHLIKTRGQQVTLRCSSQSGHNTVSWYQQALGQGPQFIFQYYREEENGRGNFPPRFSGLQFPNYSSELNVNALELDDSALYLCASSTRTGRTRVWGNSEAFFGQGTRLTVV.

The chain employs TRBV27 and TRBJ2-3; 7 bases align to TRBD2. This CDR3 has 14 residues. Germline V CDR1 and CDR2: MNHEY, SMNVEV (reference sequence). The J segment lost 1 base and the V segment lost 4 bases, leaving 2 bases of the junction unmatched. CDR3 loop: CASSSSGGTDTQYF. For the CDR3, the DNA is TGTGCCAGCAGTTCCAGCGGGGGCACAGATACGCAGTATTTT.

This clone has only one observation. The genes are TRBV11-2 and TRBJ2-1; the D is unclear. V was shortened by 1 base and J by 6 bases, with 10 bases between the two germline ends. CDR3 length equals 14 residues. Germline lookup yields CDR1 SGHAT and CDR2 FQNNGV. The CDR3 reads CASSLAGPTNEQFF. CDR3 nucleotides: TGTGCCAGCAGCTTAGCTGGCCCCACCAATGAGCAGTTCTTC.

A word on this clone: The limits of the CDR3 on the DNA are not certain, so only TCRdb's listed CDR3 is given. The chain couples TRBV6-2 or TRBV6-3 to TRBJ1-5; TRBD1 was called by the table and not checked on the DNA. The CDR3 region is 15 residues in length, termini included. Per germline, CDR1 MNHEY and CDR2 SVGEGT. CDR3 region: CASSSSTGGDQPQHF.

The CDR3 coding sequence is TGTGCCAGCAGCTTACAGGGGGCTGAGATTAGCGCTGAAGCTTTCTTT. Protein: CASSLQGAEISAEAFF. The J gene is TRBJ1-1, the V gene TRBV7-9; 8 bases are a match to TRBD1. Trimming cost V 2 bases and J 6 bases; bases outside gene matches: 11. This CDR3 is 16 amino acids long. Germline V gene sequence: CDR1 SEHNR, CDR2 FQNEAQ (reference sequence).

The chain couples TRBV3-1 (or the pseudogene TRBV3-2) to TRBJ1-2; 7 bases align to TRBD1. The V and J ends lost 5 bases and 8 bases, in that order; junction bases with no gene match: 8. The CDR3 length is 13 residues. The germline gives CDR1 LGHDT, CDR2 YNNKEL (reference sequence). DNA of the CDR3: TGTGCCAGCAGCAGCGGACAGGCCGGCGGCTACACCTTC. Its protein is CASSSGQAGGYTF.

The genes are TRBV7-3 and TRBJ2-5; 10 bases line up with TRBD2. This CDR3 contains 15 residues. V dropped 4 bases and J dropped 1; count of bases not matched to a gene: 3. Germline assignment: CDR1 SGHTA and CDR2 FQGTGA. CDR3 in DNA: TGTGCCAGCAGCTCACTAGCGGGACGCCAAGAGACCCAGTACTTC. Translating it yields CASSSLAGRQETQYF.

This clone was picked up one time. The chain has TRBV7-9 and TRBJ1-3; no reliable D call. V lost 5 bases and J 6 bases, leaving 11 bases between the germline ends. Germline V lookup: CDR1 SEHNR, CDR2 FQNEAQ (reference sequence). CDR3 size: 13 residues. This CDR3 reads CASSLGGSNTIYF. Here the CDR3 DNA reads TGTGCCAGCAGCCTAGGAGGGTCAAACACCATATATTTT.

The V gene is TRBV18, the J gene TRBJ1-4; possibly TRBD1 for D (5 bases). In germline, CDR1 is KGHSH, CDR2 LQKENI. V lost 3 bases, J lost 7 bases, and 12 bases lay in between. The CDR3 has 14 residues. The chain's CDR3 is CASSPNQGSEKLFF. CDR3 nucleotides: TGTGCCAGCTCACCTAACCAGGGTAGTGAAAAACTGTTTTTT.

In nucleotides, the CDR3 is TGCAGCGTTGGTGGGGCGGGAGGGCTCTACCCCCATGAGCAGTTCTTC. Protein: CSVGGAGGLYPHEQFF. This chain joins TRBV29-1 and TRBJ2-1, with 9 bases matching TRBD2. The CDR3 spans 16 residues. Germline CDR1 is SQVTM and CDR2 is ANQGSEA. Losses at the gene ends were 4 bases for V and 8 bases for J; bases not matched to a gene: 15.

This clone was found a few times. The V and J genes are TRBV19 and TRBJ1-5; maybe TRBD1 (6 bases). The germline V gene encodes CDR1 LNHDA and CDR2 SQIVND (reference sequence). The CDR3 consists of 20 residues. The V end lost 3 bases, the J end lost 0 bases, and 24 bases lay between the germline ends. The CDR3 is CASSMDPGTYGDNSNQPQHF. The CDR3 DNA sequence: TGTGCCAGTAGTATGGACCCGGGGACCTACGGGGACAATAGCAATCAGCCCCAGCATTTT. The full variable domain, rest sourced from reference TRBV19 and TRBJ1-5, is DGGITQSPKYLFRKEGQNVTLSCEQNLNHDAMYWYRQDPGQGLRLIYYSQIVNDFQKGDIAEGYSVSREKKESFPLTVTSAQKNPTAFYLCASSMDPGTYGDNSNQPQHFGDGTRLSIL.

V gene TRBV7-2 combines with J gene TRBJ2-1; D might be TRBD2 (7 bases). Germline V lookup: CDR1 SGHTA, CDR2 FQGNSA. This CDR3 contains 14 residues. V lost 7 bases, J lost 8 bases, and 18 bases lay in between. Here the CDR3 reads CASNWRGPEDEQFF. Here the CDR3 DNA reads TGTGCCAGCAACTGGCGGGGGCCCGAAGATGAGCAGTTCTTC.

The CDR3 loop reads CASSQGKDQGRFF. The CDR3 nucleotides are TGTGCCAGCAGCCAAGGAAAGGACCAGGGGCGGTTCTTC. The chain recombines TRBV3-1 (or the pseudogene TRBV3-2) with TRBJ2-1, with a tentative D call TRBD1 (6 bases). The V end lost 1 base, the J end lost 15 bases, and 16 bases lay between the germline ends. The CDR3 spans 13 residues. CDR1 and CDR2 (germline): LGHDT, YNNKEL (reference sequence).

The gene calls are TRBV12-3 or TRBV12-4 and TRBJ1-1; D unresolved. The length of the CDR3 is 12 residues. V was clipped by 6 bases and J by 1 base, with 6 bases between them. The CDR3 DNA is TGTGCCAGCAGCCAGAAGAACACTGAAGCTTTCTTT. This encodes CASSQKNTEAFF.